Presented here are 28 T cell receptor beta chains from one specimen sequenced in a study of vaccination and CD4 T cells after COVID-19. Stated time point: late sampling 161 to 241 days after vaccination in a few convalescent patients. Treatment defined: approximately 9-day PBMC culture with coronavirus spike peptide pools or control peptides (ViraFEST assay). The Oncomine TCR Beta short-read assay sequenced DNA from cultured CD4+ T cells. TCRdb reprocessed the PCR reads with MiXCR, giving one entry per CDR3 protein. The sample contains some 26,000 distinct CDR3 sequences, approximately 41% of which appear only once. For these receptors, no antigen is known. Sequencing was performed on CD4+ T cells from blood, cultured in vitro, taken about 7 months after SARS-CoV-2 vaccination. All receptors come from a human donor who had recovered from COVID-19.

This clonotype turned up a few times. The gene calls are TRBV15 and TRBJ2-7; D may be TRBD1 (6 bases). The CDR3 is made up of 15 amino acids. V dropped 1 base and J dropped 3 bases, with 13 bases sitting between them. Germline-derived CDR1 and CDR2 are LNHNV and YYDKDF (reference sequence). CDR3 in amino acids: CATSRAGAADYEQYF. DNA for the CDR3: TGTGCCACCAGCAGAGCAGGGGCGGCTGACTACGAGCAGTACTTC.

This clonotype was counted only a few times. The chain combines TRBV7-2 with TRBJ2-3; TRBD2 matches 7 bases. The germline V gene has CDR1 SGHTA and CDR2 FQGNSA. Trimming at V came to 1 base and at J to 5 bases, leaving 0 bases not matched to a gene. The CDR3 has 13 amino acids. The chain's CDR3 is CASSLVAGDTQYF. In DNA form, the CDR3 reads TGTGCCAGCAGCTTAGTAGCGGGAGATACGCAGTATTTT.

For this clonotype: Being one base from a much bigger clone, this may be a read error. This rearrangement joins TRBV28 to TRBJ2-7; weak D call: TRBD2 (7 bases). The CDR3 has 16 residues. V was cut by 4 bases and J by 6 bases, with 22 bases left in between. Germline V gene lookup returns CDR1 MDHEN and CDR2 SYDVKM. CDR3 sequence: CASSSLGGGGEGEQYF. The CDR3 DNA reads TGTGCCAGCAGTTCCCTCGGAGGGGGGGGAGAGGGCGAGCAGTACTTC.

V and J are TRBV19 and TRBJ2-7; 7 positions match TRBD2. V lost 7 bases and J lost 3; bases outside the gene matches: 6. The CDR3 length is 13 residues. Germline V gene data show CDR1 as LNHDA and CDR2 as SQIVND (reference sequence). The DNA of the CDR3 is TGTGCCAGTATGCAGCGGGGAAGCTACGAGCAGTACTTC. It codes for CASMQRGSYEQYF.

V is TRBV7-8 and J is TRBJ2-1, with TRBD2 matching 9 bases. Unmatched junction bases numbered 12, after V lost 5 bases and J lost 4 bases. CDR3 size: 17 residues. The V gene's germline CDR1 is SGHVS and CDR2 FQNEAQ. CDR3 coding DNA: TGTGCCAGCAGCAAAGCAGGGGCCCTAGCGGGGTACAATGAGCAGTTCTTC. Its protein product is CASSKAGALAGYNEQFF.

This clonotype was picked up a small number of times. This chain joins TRBV7-9 and TRBJ2-3; D uncertain. Trimming removed 6 bases at V and 0 bases at J, with 4 bases between. The CDR3 length is 12 residues. Looked up from germline, CDR1 is SEHNR and CDR2 is FQNEAQ (reference sequence). The CDR3 here is CASRGSTDTQYF. CDR3 coding DNA: TGTGCCAGCAGGGGGAGCACAGATACGCAGTATTTT.

This clonotype was seen only a few times. The chain links TRBV28 to TRBJ1-1, with D unresolved. This CDR3 has 13 residues. Looked up from germline, CDR1 is MDHEN and CDR2 is SYDVKM. V was trimmed by 7 bases and J by 7 bases, leaving 16 bases between them. The CDR3 loop is CASTPWFRGEAFF. CDR3 sequence (DNA): TGTGCCAGCACCCCCTGGTTCCGCGGTGAAGCTTTCTTT.

This rearrangement joins TRBV2 to TRBJ2-4; D tentatively reads TRBD1 or TRBD2 (5 bases each). Germline V gene data show CDR1 as SNHLY and CDR2 as FYNNEI. The CDR3 sequence is 11 residues long. Trimming stripped 9 bases from V and 8 bases from J, with 11 bases between. The CDR3: CASNVGDIQYF. The CDR3, as DNA: TGTGCCAGTAACGTGGGGGACATTCAGTACTTC. The full variable domain, rest sourced from reference TRBV2 and TRBJ2-4, is EPEVTQTPSHQVTQMGQEVILRCVPISNHLYFYWYRQILGQKVEFLVSFYNNEISEKSEIFDDQFSVERPDGSNFTLKIRSTKLEDSAMYFCASNVGDIQYFGAGTRLSVL.

The chain has TRBV7-2 and TRBJ2-7; 7 nucleotides align to TRBD2. The V segment lost 1 base and the J segment 2 bases; nucleotides outside the gene matches: 5. Germline values: CDR1 SGHTA, CDR2 FQGNSA. CDR3 length: 15 residues. The CDR3 is CASSLGGGRTYEQYF. CDR3 DNA sequence: TGTGCCAGCAGCTTAGGGGGGGGTCGAACCTACGAGCAGTACTTC.

The CDR3 sequence: CASSSSGQVGGYEQYF. DNA for the CDR3: TGTGCCAGCAGCTCCTCGGGACAGGTGGGGGGCTACGAGCAGTACTTC. The chain combines TRBV12-1 with TRBJ2-7; the D segment call TRBD1 is taken from the table without a DNA check. TRBV12-1 is listed as a pseudogene. The CDR3 is 16 residues long.

This clonotype has only a few counts. The chain is built from TRBV28 and TRBJ2-7, with 9 nucleotides matching TRBD1. Trimming took 5 bases from V and 4 from J; bases not matched to a gene: 12. The CDR3 runs to 16 residues. CDR1 is MDHEN and CDR2 is SYDVKM in the germline V gene. CDR3 region: CASSPISGTGIYEQYF. CDR3 sequence (DNA): TGTGCCAGCAGTCCAATTTCCGGGACAGGGATATACGAGCAGTACTTC.

This clonotype has a handful of counts. One junction end does not reproduce the germline sequence, and a read error may be involved. V usage is TRBV6-1 and J usage is TRBJ1-6; D is possibly TRBD1 (6 bases). Germline CDR1 reads MNHNS; CDR2 reads SASEGT. The CDR3 is made up of 15 amino acids. The CDR3 here is CASREGRGDNSPLHF. The CDR3 nucleotides are TGTGCCAGCAGAGAAGGGAGGGGGGATAATTCACCCCTCCACTTT.

This sequence joins TRBV21-1 and TRBJ2-2; the table's D gene call, TRBD1, was not cross checked with the DNA. TRBV21-1 is a pseudogene locus. The CDR3 loop spans 13 amino acids. CDR3 sequence reads: CASSKRGVRELFF. In nucleotides, the CDR3 is TGTGCCAGCAGCAAAAGAGGGGTACGGGAGCTGTTTTTT.

This rearrangement joins TRBV5-1 to TRBJ2-7; 9 bases are shared with TRBD1. The CDR3 loop spans 15 amino acids. Per the germline V gene, CDR1 is SGHRS and CDR2 is YFSETQ. With V trimmed by 2 bases and J by 3 bases, 6 bases remained unmatched. The CDR3 DNA reads as TGCGCCAGCAGCTTAGGTCCGGGACAGGGCTACGAGCAGTACTTC. This encodes CASSLGPGQGYEQYF.

This clonotype was seen only once. The chain joins TRBV19 to TRBJ2-5; possibly TRBD2 for D (6 bases). The CDR3 loop spans 14 amino acids. Germline lookup yields CDR1 LNHDA and CDR2 SQIVND (reference sequence). Deletions cut 5 bases from V and 2 bases from J, with 12 bases between. CDR3 loop: CASSRLAPQETQYF. DNA for the CDR3: TGTGCCAGTAGTCGCCTAGCGCCACAAGAGACCCAGTACTTC.

In its sample, this clonotype was seen a few times. The chain employs TRBV6-2 or TRBV6-3 and TRBJ2-7; 10 positions agree with TRBD2. Per the germline V gene, CDR1 is MNHEY and CDR2 is SVGEGT. V lost 6 bases to trimming and J lost 3 bases; unmatched junction nucleotides: 2. CDR3 size: 13 residues. The DNA of the CDR3 is TGTGCCAGCAGGGCTAGCGGGGGCTACGAGCAGTACTTC. Its translation is CASRASGGYEQYF.

The rearrangement uses TRBV20-1 and TRBJ2-1, with TRBD1 matching over 7 bases. CDR3 length equals 20 residues. V gave up 0 bases and J gave up 2 bases; unmatched junction bases: 19. Germline CDR1 is DFQATT and CDR2 is SNEGSKA (reference sequence). The CDR3 nucleotides are TGCAGTGCTAGAGATCGTTACAGGGGCAGGAGCGGAGACACCTACAATGAGCAGTTCTTC. It specifies CSARDRYRGRSGDTYNEQFF.

The J gene is TRBJ1-1, the V gene TRBV28, with D possibly matching TRBD1 (6 bases). The CDR3 length is 14 residues. V was pared by 5 bases and J by 2 bases, with 12 bases between. Germline V lookup: CDR1 MDHEN, CDR2 SYDVKM. CDR3 bases: TGTGCCAGCAGTCGGGGGGGGCAAAACACTGAAGCTTTCTTT. Its translation is CASSRGGQNTEAFF.

The V gene is TRBV6-4, the J gene TRBJ1-1, with no clear D. Germline assignment: CDR1 MRHNA and CDR2 SNTAGT. The CDR3 contains 16 residues. V was trimmed by 3 bases and J by 1 base, leaving 15 bases between them. CDR3 DNA sequence: TGTGCCAGCAGTGAACCAGGCCTAGATGGGAACACTGAAGCTTTCTTT. Translated: CASSEPGLDGNTEAFF.

This clonotype has a handful of counts. The rearrangement joins TRBV6-5 to TRBJ2-5, with 7 bases that match TRBD2. Germline CDR1 and CDR2: MNHEY and SVGAGI. The V gene end was trimmed by 2 bases and the J gene end by 5 bases; junction bases not matched to a gene: 5. This CDR3 comprises 14 residues. DNA of the CDR3: TGTGCCAGCAGTTACGAGACTAGCACGGAGACCCAGTACTTC. Translated, it gives CASSYETSTETQYF.

The chain's CDR3 is CASSPPKGHQPQHF. The CDR3 DNA reads TGTGCCAGCTCACCACCTAAGGGGCATCAGCCCCAGCATTTT. This chain joins TRBV18 and TRBJ1-5; possibly TRBD1 for D (5 bases). Germline CDR1 and CDR2: KGHSH and LQKENI. There are 14 residues in the CDR3. Trimming took off 0 bases at V and 5 bases at J, with 8 bases between the two ends.

V gene TRBV27 combines with J gene TRBJ1-6; the D is unclear. The CDR3 is 14 amino acids. CDR1 is MNHEY, CDR2 SMNVEV, per germline (reference sequence). Trimming took off 4 bases at V and 5 bases at J, with 9 bases between the two ends. DNA for the CDR3: TGTGCCAGCAGTTATTCGGAAAATAATTCACCCCTCCACTTT. Translating it yields CASSYSENNSPLHF.

This clonotype appeared a single time. The rearrangement joins TRBV4-3 to TRBJ1-1, with a possible D match to TRBD1 (6 bases). The V end lost 6 bases, the J end lost 5 bases, and 22 bases lay between the germline ends. Germline V gene lookup returns CDR1 LGHNA and CDR2 YSLEER. The CDR3 runs 16 residues. CDR3 sequence reads: CASSLVGDTYRTEAFF. CDR3 bases: TGCGCCAGCAGTTTAGTGGGGGACACATATCGGACTGAAGCTTTCTTT.

The rearrangement joins TRBV20-1 to TRBJ2-3, with 10 bases lining up with TRBD2. Germline assignment: CDR1 DFQATT and CDR2 SNEGSKA (reference sequence). V was clipped by 3 bases and J by 5 bases; unmatched bases: 2. The CDR3 has 13 amino acids. The DNA for the CDR3 is TGCAGTGCTAGTCAGCGGGAGGGAGATACGCAGTATTTT. Its translation: CSASQREGDTQYF.

The rearrangement uses TRBV20-1 and TRBJ1-1; D might be TRBD1 (5 bases). The germline V gene encodes CDR1 DFQATT and CDR2 SNEGSKA (reference sequence). This CDR3 region has 12 residues. V lost 8 bases and J lost 6, with 16 bases in between. As DNA, the CDR3 is TGCAGTACGCGGGGCCTCCGCGCTGAAGCTTTCTTT. It translates to CSTRGLRAEAFF.

The V call is TRBV7-3, the J call TRBJ1-1; D is perhaps TRBD1 (6 bases). CDR1 is SGHTA, CDR2 FQGTGA, per germline. The CDR3 runs 14 residues. V was cut by 3 bases and J by 0 bases, with 8 bases left in between. In DNA, the CDR3 is TGTGCCAGCAGCTTCAACAGGGTGAACACTGAAGCTTTCTTT. Translated: CASSFNRVNTEAFF.

The sample holds a few counts of this clonotype. The V gene is TRBV7-2, the J gene TRBJ2-7; the match to TRBD2 covers 13 bases. The germline V gene has CDR1 SGHTA and CDR2 FQGNSA. The length of the CDR3 is 15 residues. Trimming cost V 4 bases and J 7 bases; bases outside gene matches: 7. The CDR3 protein is CASSSTSGRAGEQYF. The CDR3 region has the DNA TGTGCCAGCAGCTCCACTAGCGGGAGGGCCGGGGAGCAGTACTTC.

This clonotype is classed as medium-sized. The rearrangement joins TRBV6-4 to TRBJ2-3, with TRBD2 matching over 8 bases. Germline V CDR1 and CDR2: MRHNA, SNTAGT. CDR3 size: 15 residues. After removal of 3 bases from V and 6 bases from J, the junction contained 8 bases not matched to a gene. CDR3 DNA sequence: TGTGCCAGCAGTGAGGGGCGGGAGGTGACGGATACGCAGTATTTT. This encodes CASSEGREVTDTQYF.